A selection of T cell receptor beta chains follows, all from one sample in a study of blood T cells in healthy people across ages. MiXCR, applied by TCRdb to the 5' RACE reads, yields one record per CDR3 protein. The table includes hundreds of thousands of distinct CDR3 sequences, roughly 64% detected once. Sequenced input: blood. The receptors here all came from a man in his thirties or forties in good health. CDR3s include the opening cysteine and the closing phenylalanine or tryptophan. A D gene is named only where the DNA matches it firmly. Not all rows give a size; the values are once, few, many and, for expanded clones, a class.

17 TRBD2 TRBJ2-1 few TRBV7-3 TGTGCCAGCAGCCCCGGTTATGCTAGCGGGAGTTATGGTGAGCAGTTCTTC CASSPGYASGSYGEQFF
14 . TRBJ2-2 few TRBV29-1 TGCAGCGTTGAACCCCAGGGCATCACCGGGGAGCTGTTTTTT CSVEPQGITGELFF
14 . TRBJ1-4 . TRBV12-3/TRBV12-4 TGTGCCAGCAGAAGGCAGCCGGGGGATGAAAAACTGTTTTTT CASRRQPGDEKLFF
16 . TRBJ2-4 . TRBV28 TGTGCCAGCAGTTTGGCTGGACAACTAGCCAAAAACATTCAGTACTTC CASSLAGQLAKNIQYF
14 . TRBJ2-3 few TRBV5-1 TGCGCCAGCAGCTTGCTACAGAGCGGTGATACGCAGTATTTT CASSLLQSGDTQYF
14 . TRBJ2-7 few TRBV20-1 TGCAGTGCCCATCAGTCCGCGACCGCCTACGAGCAGTACTTC CSAHQSATAYEQYF
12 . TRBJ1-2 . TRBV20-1 TGCAGTGCTAGAACCGCAGGGGATGGCTACACCTTC CSARTAGDGYTF
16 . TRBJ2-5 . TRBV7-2 TGTGCCAGCAGCTTAGGCGGGGGCAGGGGCAATGACAAGCAGTACTTC CASSLGGGRGNDKQYF
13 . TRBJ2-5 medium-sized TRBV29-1 TGCAGCACCGGCCGGGACACCCAAGAGACCCAGTACTTC CSTGRDTQETQYF
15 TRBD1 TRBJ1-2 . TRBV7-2 TGTGCCAGCAGCCCGAGGACAGGAGGGGACTCTGGCTACACCTTC CASSPRTGGDSGYTF
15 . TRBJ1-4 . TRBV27 TGTGCCAGCAGCCCTATACTACGGGGTAATGAAAAACTGTTTTTT CASSPILRGNEKLFF
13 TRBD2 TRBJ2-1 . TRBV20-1 TGCAGTGCTGTGACTAGCGGGAACAATGAGCAGTTCTTC CSAVTSGNNEQFF
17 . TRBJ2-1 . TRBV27 TGTGCCAGCAGTCCGAAAATCCTTACGGTATCCTACAATGAGCAGTTCTTC CASSPKILTVSYNEQFF
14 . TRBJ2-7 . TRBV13 TGTGCCAGCAGCTTAAGGGGGGCCTCCTACGAGCAGTACTTC CASSLRGASYEQYF
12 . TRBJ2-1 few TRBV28 TGTGCCAGCACCGGGGGACGCCCTGGTCAGTTCTTC CASTGGRPGQFF
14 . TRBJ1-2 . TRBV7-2 TGTGCCAGCAGCTTAGTGGAGACCAACTATGGCTACACCTTC CASSLVETNYGYTF
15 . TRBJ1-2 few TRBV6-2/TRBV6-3 TGTGCCAGCAGTCTACGATATAAATCCACGGGCACCTACACCTTC CASSLRYKSTGTYTF
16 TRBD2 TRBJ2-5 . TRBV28 TGTGCCAGCAGTTTTGGTCTAGCGGGAGGGGAAGAGACCCAGTACTTC CASSFGLAGGEETQYF
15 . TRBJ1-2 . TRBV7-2 TGTGCCAGCAGCTTATCTGGAGGCGCCCTTGGGGGCTACACCTTC CASSLSGGALGGYTF
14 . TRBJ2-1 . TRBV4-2 TGTGCCAGCAGCCACACGGGACGTGAGAATGAGCAGTTCTTC CASSHTGRENEQFF
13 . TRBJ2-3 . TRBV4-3 TGCGCCAGCAGCCAAGACAACGGCTCGCGTCGGTATTTT CASSQDNGSRRYF
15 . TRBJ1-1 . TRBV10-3 TGTGCCATCAGGGGGGGGGCTACAATGAACACTGAAGCTTTCTTT CAIRGGATMNTEAFF
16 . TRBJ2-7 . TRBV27 TGTGCCAGCAGTTTATCTTTGGGACACAAAACCGACGAGCAGTACTTC CASSLSLGHKTDEQYF
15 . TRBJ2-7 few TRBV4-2 TGTGCCAGCAGACGGGCCCAGACGGGAAACTACGAGCAGTACTTC CASRRAQTGNYEQYF
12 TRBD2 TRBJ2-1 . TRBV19 TGTGCCAGCTCTAGCGGGGAGGATGAGCAGTTCTTC CASSSGEDEQFF
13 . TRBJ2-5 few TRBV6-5 TGTGCCAGCAGCGACAGCCACCAAGAGACCCAGTACTTC CASSDSHQETQYF
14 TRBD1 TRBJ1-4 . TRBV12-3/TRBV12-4 TGTGCCAGCAGCCGCAGGGGGGTACGAGAAAAACTGTTTTTT CASSRRGVREKLFF
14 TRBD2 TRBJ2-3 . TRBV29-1 TGCAGCGTGACCTTAGCGGGGACCACAGATACGCAGTATTTT CSVTLAGTTDTQYF
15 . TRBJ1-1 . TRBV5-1 TGCGCCAGCAGCTTGATAGGGGGGGACCCCACTGAAGCTTTCTTT CASSLIGGDPTEAFF